This TCR beta chain was identified in a study of blood T cells in healthy people across ages. A sample-barcoded 5' primer and a J-beta primer mix were used in a second PCR of roughly 6 to 11 cycles. Each cDNA molecule, via a template-switch adaptor with 12 random nucleotides, was tagged. Paired-end reads containing CDR3 totaled no fewer than 2.5 million for each sample. TCRdb fed the 5' RACE reads into MiXCR, producing one record per CDR3 protein. The table shows 1.8 million or so distinct CDR3 sequences, with around 40% occurring only once. V was trimmed by 2 bases and J by 3 bases, leaving 13 bases between them. This CDR3 region has 15 residues. Study-level findings and limits: Long-lived donors carried more naive CD4+ cells and greater diversity than aged donors. A roughly linear age-dependent decrease characterized TCR beta diversity per million T cells.

To note about this clonotype: Its antigen is not identified.

The sample was blood. The sequence was collected from a human donor in good health. The gene calls are TRBV12-3 or TRBV12-4 and TRBJ1-2, with D possibly matching TRBD1 (5 bases). The CDR3 sequence: CASSLIEWDYYGYTF. CDR3 nucleotide sequence: TGTGCCAGCAGTTTAATTGAATGGGACTACTATGGCTACACCTTC.